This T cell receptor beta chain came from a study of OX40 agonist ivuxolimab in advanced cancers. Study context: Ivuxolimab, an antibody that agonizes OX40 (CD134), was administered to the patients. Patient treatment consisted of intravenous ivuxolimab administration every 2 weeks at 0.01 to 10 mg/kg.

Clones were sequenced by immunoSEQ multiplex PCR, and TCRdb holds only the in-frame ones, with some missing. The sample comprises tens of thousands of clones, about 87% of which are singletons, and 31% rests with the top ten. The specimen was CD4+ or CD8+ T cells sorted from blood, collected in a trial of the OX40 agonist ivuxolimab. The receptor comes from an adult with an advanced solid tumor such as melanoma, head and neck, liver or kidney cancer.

The CDR3 loop is CASSNAKAPRSGGPTYEQYF. The CDR3 nucleotides are TGTGCCAGCAGCAACGCCAAAGCTCCGCGGAGCGGGGGGCCGACCTACGAGCAGTACTTC. This chain uses TRBV21-1 with TRBJ2-5; TRBD2, as called in the table, went unchecked against the DNA. The J call may be incorrect, as the DNA end agrees better with TRBJ2-7. TRBV21-1 corresponds to a pseudogene. This CDR3 comprises 20 residues.